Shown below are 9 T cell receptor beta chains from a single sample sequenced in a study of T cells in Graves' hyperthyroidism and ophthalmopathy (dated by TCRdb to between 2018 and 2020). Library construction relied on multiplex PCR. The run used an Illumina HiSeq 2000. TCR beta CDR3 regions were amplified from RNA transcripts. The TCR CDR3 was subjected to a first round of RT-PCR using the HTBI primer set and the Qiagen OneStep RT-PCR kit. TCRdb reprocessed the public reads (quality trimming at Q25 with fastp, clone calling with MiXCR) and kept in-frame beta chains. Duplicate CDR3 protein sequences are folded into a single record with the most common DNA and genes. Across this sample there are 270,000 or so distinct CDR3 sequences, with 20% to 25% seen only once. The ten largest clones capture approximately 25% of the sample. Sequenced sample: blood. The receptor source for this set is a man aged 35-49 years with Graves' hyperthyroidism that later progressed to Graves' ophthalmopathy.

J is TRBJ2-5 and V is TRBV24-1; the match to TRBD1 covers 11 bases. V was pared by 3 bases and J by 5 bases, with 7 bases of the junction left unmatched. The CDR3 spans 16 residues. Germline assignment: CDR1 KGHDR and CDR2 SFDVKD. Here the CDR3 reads CATSDGGQGVWETQYF. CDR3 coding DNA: TGTGCCACCAGTGATGGGGGACAGGGGGTGTGGGAGACCCAGTACTTC.

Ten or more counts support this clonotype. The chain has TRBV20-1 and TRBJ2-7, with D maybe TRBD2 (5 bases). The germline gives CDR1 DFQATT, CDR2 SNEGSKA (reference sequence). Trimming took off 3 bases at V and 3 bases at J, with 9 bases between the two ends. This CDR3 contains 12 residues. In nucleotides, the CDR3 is TGCAGTGCTAGTAGCGTGAACTACGAGCAGTACTTC. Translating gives CSASSVNYEQYF.

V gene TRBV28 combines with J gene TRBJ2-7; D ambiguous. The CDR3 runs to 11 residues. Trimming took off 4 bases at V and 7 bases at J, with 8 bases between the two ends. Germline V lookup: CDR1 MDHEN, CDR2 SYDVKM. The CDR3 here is CASSYTIEQYF. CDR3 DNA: TGTGCCAGCAGTTACACCATTGAGCAGTACTTC. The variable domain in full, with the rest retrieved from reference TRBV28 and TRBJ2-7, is DVKVTQSSRYLVKRTGEKVFLECVQDMDHENMFWYRQDPGLGLRLIYFSYDVKMKEKGDIPEGYSVSREKKERFSLILESASTNQTSMYLCASSYTIEQYFGPGTRLTVT.

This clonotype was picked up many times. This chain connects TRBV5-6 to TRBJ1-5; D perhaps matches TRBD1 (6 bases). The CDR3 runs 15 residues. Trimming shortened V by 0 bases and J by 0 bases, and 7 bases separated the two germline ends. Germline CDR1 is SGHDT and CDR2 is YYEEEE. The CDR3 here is CASSLGDTSNQPQHF. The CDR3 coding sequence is TGTGCCAGCAGCTTGGGGGACACTAGCAATCAGCCCCAGCATTTT.

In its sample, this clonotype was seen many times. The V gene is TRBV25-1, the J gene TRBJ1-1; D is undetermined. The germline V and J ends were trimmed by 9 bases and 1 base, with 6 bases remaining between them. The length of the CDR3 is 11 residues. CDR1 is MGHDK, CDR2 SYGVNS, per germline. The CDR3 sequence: CASIANTEAFF. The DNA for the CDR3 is TGTGCCAGTATAGCGAACACTGAAGCTTTCTTT. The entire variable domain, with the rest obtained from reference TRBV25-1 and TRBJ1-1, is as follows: EADIYQTPRYLVIGTGKKITLECSQTMGHDKMYWYQQDPGMELHLIHYSYGVNSTEKGDLSSESTVSRIRTEHFPLTLESARPSHTSQYLCASIANTEAFFGQGTRLTVV.

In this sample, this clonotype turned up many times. The CDR3 sequence: CASSYVSGAHFEQYF. CDR3 sequence (DNA): TGTGCCAGCAGTTACGTATCGGGGGCTCATTTCGAGCAGTACTTC. The rearrangement uses TRBV6-5 and TRBJ2-7; D could derive from TRBD1 or TRBD2 (6 bases each). Germline V gives CDR1 MNHEY, CDR2 SVGAGI. V dropped 2 bases and J dropped 6 bases, with 17 bases sitting between them. The CDR3 length is 15 residues.

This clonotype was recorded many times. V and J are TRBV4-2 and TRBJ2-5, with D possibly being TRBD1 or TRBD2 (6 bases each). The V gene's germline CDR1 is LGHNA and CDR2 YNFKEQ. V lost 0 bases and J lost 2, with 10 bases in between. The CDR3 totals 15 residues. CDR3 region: CASSQDWGAQETQYF. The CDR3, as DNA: TGTGCCAGCAGCCAAGACTGGGGGGCTCAAGAGACCCAGTACTTC.

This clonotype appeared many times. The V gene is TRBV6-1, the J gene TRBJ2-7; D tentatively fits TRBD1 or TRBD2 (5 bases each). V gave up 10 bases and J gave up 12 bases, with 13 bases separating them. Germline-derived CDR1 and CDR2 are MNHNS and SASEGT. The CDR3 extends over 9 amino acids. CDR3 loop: CATGTRTYF. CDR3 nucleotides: TGTGCCACCGGGACCAGAACGTACTTC.

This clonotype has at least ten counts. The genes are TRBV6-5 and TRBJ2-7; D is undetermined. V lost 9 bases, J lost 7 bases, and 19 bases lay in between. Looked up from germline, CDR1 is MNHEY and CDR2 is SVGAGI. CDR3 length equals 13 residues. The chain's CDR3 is CASTPVRRLEQYF. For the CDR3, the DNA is TGTGCCAGTACCCCGGTACGCCGGTTGGAGCAGTACTTC.